The source of this TCR beta chain is a study of T cells expressing NK-cell markers. This CDR3 region has 18 residues. Germline V gives CDR1 SGHRS, CDR2 YFSETQ. As to this clonotype: What it recognizes is unknown.

TCRdb reprocessed the 5' RACE reads, with one entry per CDR3 protein and no DNA. This specimen shows about half a million distinct CDR3 sequences; the ten leading clones hold 1.4%. Study conclusions and caveats: Among several donors, these clonotypes also ranked first in the CD3+CD56-NKG2C+ fraction.

Material for sequencing was blood T cells: a sorted CD56 or NKG2C T cell subset, CD4+ or CD8+ T cells, or bulk PBMC T cells (not recorded which). The chain combines TRBV5-1 with TRBJ2-1; TCRdb calls TRBD2, which cannot be checked without DNA. The source of this sequence is a woman in her fifties or sixties in good health. CDR3 amino acids: CASSLSTGGLAGENEQFF.